This T cell receptor (beta chain) was identified during a study of CD8 T cells in ankylosing spondylitis. Broader study findings: Previous work reported some of these motif variants in the synovial fluid and blood of reactive arthritis. Reports say disease-linked clones showed up significantly more in matched ankylosing spondylitis synovial fluid. One TCR beta motif, made up of roughly eight highly homologous variants, appeared characteristic of ankylosing spondylitis blood.

Quantitative molecular-barcoded 5'-RACE generated the TCR beta libraries. TCRdb independently ran MiXCR on the 5' RACE reads; one entry per CDR3 protein. This repertoire shows 110,000 to 150,000 distinct CDR3 sequences, about 8% found once; its top ten account for 6% to 8%. Germline V gives CDR1 SGHRS, CDR2 YFSETQ. The CDR3 sequence is 14 residues long. With 0 bases removed from V and 2 bases from J, the gap between germline ends came to 8 bases. This clonotype showed up just a few times. What it binds is unknown. The J gene is TRBJ1-1, the V gene TRBV5-1; D is perhaps TRBD1 (5 bases). Sequenced: synovial fluid, either unsorted or a sorted T cell fraction (not recorded which). The receptor was isolated from a male donor with ankylosing spondylitis. As DNA, the CDR3 is TGCGCCAGCAGCTTGGGGGGCCCTAACACTGAAGCTTTCTTT. This encodes CASSLGGPNTEAFF.